This T cell receptor (beta chain) was identified during a study of T cells in Graves' hyperthyroidism and ophthalmopathy. Whole-study findings and limits: Model output signaled ophthalmopathy a median roughly 6.1 months ahead of onset.

The CDR3 spans 13 residues. From germline, CDR1 is SGHKS and CDR2 YYEKEE (reference sequence). The V end lost 0 bases, the J end lost 7 bases, and 5 bases lay between the germline ends. Regarding this clonotype: Its antigen remains unidentified.

For Graves' hyperthyroidism to be stable, ophthalmopathy could not progress within 18 months. RNA transcripts yielded amplified TCR beta CDR3 regions. A first-round RT-PCR of the TCR CDR3 used the HTBI primer set. One entry per CDR3 protein, called by TCRdb with MiXCR from the multiplex PCR reads. The sample consists of about 350,000 distinct CDR3 sequences, approximately 15% of them appearing once. Sequencing used blood. The clonotype originates from a woman aged 25 to 39 with Graves' hyperthyroidism. The chain recombines TRBV5-5 with TRBJ1-6; the D is unclear. CDR3 amino acids: CASSLERNSPLHF. The DNA of the CDR3 is TGTGCCAGCAGCTTGGAGAGAAATTCACCCCTCCACTTT.